Included here is one TCR beta chain sequence, with context. Categorization into cohorts depended on clinical history that participants reported. These data are taken from a study of blood T cell repertoires in COVID-19. Study-wide background: Specimens from acute and convalescent COVID-19 originated in the United States, Italy and Spain. Sources were T cells, B-cell-depleted T cells, or PBMCs; the material itself was cDNA or gDNA.

The CDR3 sequence is 17 residues long. In the source study's methods: Scientists estimated how many nucleated cells there were by amplifying reference gene primers. The method was immunoSEQ multiplex PCR; TCRdb's version includes in-frame clones alone and lacks a portion of them. The DNA gave D and trimming, while V, J and clone size come from that table. The data hold 100,000 to 150,000 clones, with around 88% observed a single time. The sequence was obtained from a woman aged 50 to 60 who had recovered from COVID-19. This rearrangement joins TRBV21-1 to TRBJ1-5; TRBD1, the table's D call, lacks a check against the DNA. TRBV21-1 is classified as a pseudogene. Sample: PBMCs or T cells enriched from blood (not recorded which). DNA for the CDR3: TGTGCCAGCAACGCAACCGGGACAGGACTTAGCAATCAGCCCCAGCATTTT. Protein: CASNATGTGLSNQPQHF.